These 8 T cell receptor beta chains were all obtained from the same sample, sequenced in a study of blood T cell repertoires in COVID-19. The assay was immunoSEQ multiplex PCR, and TCRdb's table has in-frame clones only and misses some. The table records around 30,000 clones, almost 90% of them present only once. The specimen sequenced was peripheral blood. The source is a man in his fifties or sixties with active COVID-19.

The chain couples TRBV28 to TRBJ1-1; D gene unclear. Germline V gene sequence: CDR1 MDHEN, CDR2 SYDVKM. V lost 8 bases and J lost 0, with 16 bases in between. The CDR3 totals 15 residues. This CDR3 is CASRSSGGMNTEAFF. In nucleotides, the CDR3 is TGTGCCAGCCGCAGTTCGGGAGGCATGAACACTGAAGCTTTCTTT.

The chain uses TRBV9 and TRBJ2-6, with D possibly being TRBD2 (6 bases). Trimming pared 3 bases from V and 0 bases from J, leaving 19 bases between. This CDR3 contains 19 residues. The germline gives CDR1 SGDLS, CDR2 YYNGEE. The CDR3 DNA is TGTGCCAGCAGCGCATCCCCGGGACTTCCAGGCTCTGGGGCCAACGTCCTGACTTTC. This gives the protein CASSASPGLPGSGANVLTF.

The V gene is TRBV4-2, the J gene TRBJ2-3; 14 bases are a match to TRBD2. Germline V gene sequence: CDR1 LGHNA, CDR2 YNFKEQ. The CDR3 is made up of 18 amino acids. Unmatched junction bases numbered 4, after V lost 1 base and J lost 1 base. CDR3 region: CASSQGTSGGTGTDTQYF. The CDR3 bases are TGTGCCAGCAGCCAAGGGACTAGCGGGGGGACTGGCACAGATACGCAGTATTTT.

J is TRBJ2-1 and V is TRBV27; 7 bases fit TRBD2. The trim removed 0 bases at V and 4 bases at J, leaving 9 bases unmatched. Germline-derived CDR1 and CDR2 are MNHEY and SMNVEV (reference sequence). There are 17 residues in the CDR3. The CDR3 sequence: CASSLSAGGGLYNEQFF. The CDR3 nucleotides read TGTGCCAGCAGTTTATCGGCTGGGGGGGGACTATACAATGAGCAGTTCTTC.

The rearrangement uses TRBV7-8 and TRBJ1-3; no reliable D call. CDR3 length equals 15 residues. V gave up 3 bases and J gave up 0 bases, with 9 bases separating them. Germline V gene lookup returns CDR1 SGHVS and CDR2 FQNEAQ. The CDR3 here is CASSFEVLSGNTIYF. The CDR3 DNA sequence: TGTGCCAGCAGCTTCGAGGTTCTCTCTGGAAACACCATATATTTT.

This clone was found once. The gene calls are TRBV5-1 and TRBJ1-3; possible D gene TRBD1, 6 bases. The CDR3 has 13 residues. Deletions cut 7 bases from V and 1 base from J, with 9 bases between. Germline lookup yields CDR1 SGHRS and CDR2 YFSETQ. CDR3 region: CASRTDSGNTIYF. The CDR3, as DNA: TGCGCCAGCCGGACAGATTCTGGAAACACCATATATTTT.

The rearrangement links TRBV7-8 to TRBJ2-5; D perhaps matches TRBD1 (5 bases). The length of the CDR3 is 16 residues. Trimming left V 0 bases short and J 2 bases short, with 13 bases between. The V gene's germline CDR1 is SGHVS and CDR2 FQNEAQ. The CDR3 nucleotides read TGTGCCAGCAGCTTAGCGAACTCAGGGTTTCAAGAGACCCAGTACTTC. Amino acid sequence: CASSLANSGFQETQYF.

The V and J genes are TRBV4-3 and TRBJ2-3; 8 bases line up with TRBD2. Trimming removed 0 bases from V and 10 bases from J; junction bases left unmatched: 9. Per germline, CDR1 LGHNA and CDR2 YSLEER. This CDR3 is built from 15 residues. The CDR3 loop reads CASSQERRGGYAQYF. The CDR3 DNA reads as TGCGCCAGCAGCCAAGAAAGGCGCGGGGGGTATGCGCAGTATTTT.